The entry below gives a single T cell receptor beta chain sequence along with its context. The specificity of this receptor is unknown. Base qualities are not provided; no much larger clone lies one nucleotide away. Its CDR3 holds 13 amino acids, cysteine through phenylalanine. The CDR3 DNA has 39 bases and is translated from base 1. Ends trimmed: V by 6 bases, J by 7 bases; bases unmatched to a gene: 3. The germline V gene specifies SGHNT as CDR1 and YENEEA as CDR2. At diagnosis, peripheral blood, uninvolved tumor-adjacent lung and tumor were collected and stored as a combination of fresh-frozen and FFPE material. For TCR repertoire profiling, blood samples were analyzed as peripheral blood mononuclear cells. This record comes from a study of T cells in localized non-small cell lung cancer (dated by TCRdb to 2018 to 2021). Turning to the overall study: The study examined T cell repertoires in a few hundred patients with early-stage NSCLC and compared tumors with uninvolved tumor-adjacent lungs. The cohort consisted of roughly 240 treatment-naive NSCLC patients whose localized lung tumors had been resected. The mean age of the NSCLC patients was around 67 years, with 120 to 150 men and 85 to 110 women.

Broader findings and caveats from the paper: Because the study design was exploratory, TCR variables were selected using unadjusted p-values without false-discovery rate correction. A median of roughly 60 of the top 100 tumor clones were detected in paired uninvolved adjacent lung, and around 30 of these tumor clones were also found among the top 100 clones of the paired uninvolved adjacent lung. Longer overall survival was associated with higher T cell density in blood, whereas shorter survival was associated with higher clonality in adjacent lung. Because multi-region tumor sequencing was not performed, intratumor heterogeneity could not be ruled out. Uninvolved tumor-adjacent lung showed the highest T cell clonality, higher than tumor, which suggests more focused antigenic responses in the uninvolved tumor-adjacent lung.

The immunoSEQ Assay was used to sequence TCR beta CDR3 regions from DNA. The study's processing was this. T cell density was computed as TCR beta template counts normalized to usable DNA estimated by amplifying housekeeping genes. Richness was estimated with the preseqR package, extrapolating to 400,000 templates for PBMC samples and 120,000 templates for tissue samples. Clonality was calculated as one minus Pielou's evenness. Tissue-enriched TCRs were identified through differential abundance testing performed on productive amino-acid clonotypes, with a minimum total count of 5 and an alpha of 0.1. The Jaccard Index and the Morisita Overlap Index were used to quantify repertoire overlap between compartments. GLIPH clustered TCR beta CDR3s with public tetramer-defined viral CDR3s; viral motifs required at least three viral sequences plus V-gene enrichment. TCRdb took over this immuneACCESS table, retaining in-frame rearrangements with V and J assigned. Such tables are incomplete; in checked studies, under half of the missing clones stem from an unresolved V gene, and the remainder is unexplained. D and trimming were read from the DNA, whereas the V and J calls and clone size are those reported in that table. The sample includes tens of thousands of clones, with more than 85% observed a single time. The top ten constitute 25% to 35% of the sample.

The clonotype originates from a male donor at least 60 years old with stage I squamous cell lung carcinoma. The specimen comprised peripheral blood, sampled before any cancer treatment. The sequence joins TRBV11-3 to TRBJ2-2; TRBD1 matches 9 bases in the middle. The sequence in DNA is TGTGCCAGCAGGGGACAGGGCTTCGGGGAGCTGTTTTTT. Its protein is CASRGQGFGELFF. Outside the CDR3, residues come from the reference TRBV11-3 and TRBJ2-2 proteins, so the full variable domain is: EAGVVQSPRYKIIEKKQPVAFWCNPISGHNTLYWYLQNLGQGPELLIRYENEEAVDDSQLPKDRFSAERLKGVDSTLKIQPAELGDSAVYLCASRGQGFGELFFGEGSRLTVL.